Following are 18 T cell receptor beta chains from one sample sequenced in a study of shared clonotypes between healthy human individuals. TCRdb's table, derived via immunoSEQ multiplex PCR, lists solely in-frame clones and lacks some. Of hundreds of thousands of clones listed, about 96% are singletons. Terminally differentiated effector memory CD45RA+ cells were left out of the naive CD8 fraction, which was CD45RO-negative and positively selected for CCR7. Sequencing was performed on naive CD8+ T cells sorted from blood. Every receptor here comes from a woman younger than 45 in good health.

The chain couples TRBV4-2 to TRBJ2-7, with a possible D match to TRBD1 (6 bases). Trimming stripped 5 bases from V and 0 bases from J, with 11 bases between. The CDR3 has 14 amino acids. CDR1 and CDR2 (germline): LGHNA, YNFKEQ. For the CDR3, the DNA is TGTGCCAGCAGCGGTCCGGACAGCTCCTACGAGCAGTACTTC. This translates into CASSGPDSSYEQYF.

Regarding this clone: The sample holds other DNA sequences that translate to the same CDR3. The rearrangement links TRBV19 to TRBJ1-1; D not resolved. The CDR3 loop spans 13 amino acids. V gave up 3 bases and J gave up 0 bases, with 5 bases separating them. Germline lookup yields CDR1 LNHDA and CDR2 SQIVND (reference sequence). DNA of the CDR3: TGTGCCAGTAGTATTGGGGTGAACACTGAAGCTTTCTTT. It codes for CASSIGVNTEAFF.

V gene TRBV7-2 combines with J gene TRBJ1-2, with D tentatively TRBD1 (6 bases). CDR1 is SGHTA, CDR2 FQGNSA, per germline. The CDR3 covers 15 residues. V lost 3 bases, J lost 7 bases, and 18 bases lay in between. In nucleotides, the CDR3 is TGTGCCAGCAGCTTCAGTCGGGGGGCGAGGGGTGGCTACACCTTC. It specifies CASSFSRGARGGYTF.

The chain carries TRBV6-1 and TRBJ2-1; tentative D call: TRBD2 (5 bases). Germline V CDR1 and CDR2: MNHNS, SASEGT. Between the trimmed V and J ends, which lost 0 bases and 0 bases, there was a span of 12 bases. The CDR3 spans 17 residues. CDR3 sequence reads: CASSEAKRPNSYNEQFF. DNA for the CDR3: TGTGCCAGCAGTGAAGCGAAGCGGCCGAACTCCTACAATGAGCAGTTCTTC.

The chain uses TRBV19 and TRBJ2-1; D tentatively fits TRBD1 or TRBD2 (6 bases each). Germline V lookup: CDR1 LNHDA, CDR2 SQIVND (reference sequence). The V end was cut by 3 bases, the J end by 2 bases, with 14 bases between. CDR3 length: 16 amino acids. The CDR3 nucleotides read TGTGCCAGTAGTATTGGGCAAAGGGGGGCCTACAATGAGCAGTTCTTC. Its protein is CASSIGQRGAYNEQFF.

This sequence joins TRBV5-4 and TRBJ2-7; D possibly corresponds to TRBD1 (6 bases). Germline values: CDR1 SGHNT, CDR2 YYREEE (reference sequence). The V end was cut by 2 bases, the J end by 3 bases, with 18 bases between. The CDR3 spans 16 residues. CDR3 DNA sequence: TGTGCCAGCAGCTTCCTGCCCAATAGACAGGTCTACGAGCAGTACTTC. It yields the protein CASSFLPNRQVYEQYF.

This clone was seen a handful of times. This chain uses TRBV2 with TRBJ1-1; unclear D gene. Trimming cost V 1 base and J 1 base, with 7 bases left between them. The CDR3 contains 14 residues. Germline V gene lookup returns CDR1 SNHLY and CDR2 FYNNEI. For the CDR3, the DNA is TGTGCCAGCAGTGAAGGGTTAAAGAACACTGAAGCTTTCTTT. This codes for CASSEGLKNTEAFF.

V usage is TRBV28 and J usage is TRBJ2-7; 14 nucleotides line up with TRBD2. CDR3 length equals 15 residues. V trimming: 3 bases; J trimming: 9 bases; junction bases outside the gene matches: 7. Germline V gene lookup returns CDR1 MDHEN and CDR2 SYDVKM. CDR3 DNA: TGTGCCAGCAGTTTCCGACTAGCGGGAGGGACGGTGCAGTACTTC. Translation gives CASSFRLAGGTVQYF.

This rearrangement joins TRBV7-3 to TRBJ2-3, with 13 bases that match TRBD2. There are 17 residues in the CDR3. CDR1 is SGHTA and CDR2 is FQGTGA in the germline V gene. With V trimmed by 4 bases and J by 2 bases, 6 bases remained unmatched. In DNA, the CDR3 is TGTGCCAGCAGCTCAATGGGACTAGCGGGGCCCACAGATACGCAGTATTTT. Translated: CASSSMGLAGPTDTQYF.

This chain uses TRBV20-1 with TRBJ2-1; D is unclear. The V gene's germline CDR1 is DFQATT and CDR2 SNEGSKA (reference sequence). This CDR3 region has 11 residues. Trimming cost V 8 bases and J 0 bases, with 5 bases left between them. This CDR3 reads CSLSSYNEQFF. In DNA form, the CDR3 reads TGCAGTCTGAGCTCCTACAATGAGCAGTTCTTC.

This chain joins TRBV19 and TRBJ1-1; 7 nucleotides align to TRBD1. Germline trimming cut 3 bases from V and 4 bases from J; bases unmatched to any gene: 2. The CDR3 covers 13 residues. Germline V gene data show CDR1 as LNHDA and CDR2 as SQIVND (reference sequence). CDR3 coding DNA: TGTGCCAGTAGTATCGCAGGGGGCACTGAAGCTTTCTTT. It specifies CASSIAGGTEAFF. Based on the CDR3 plus reference TRBV19 and TRBJ1-1, the full variable domain is DGGITQSPKYLFRKEGQNVTLSCEQNLNHDAMYWYRQDPGQGLRLIYYSQIVNDFQKGDIAEGYSVSREKKESFPLTVTSAQKNPTAFYLCASSIAGGTEAFFGQGTRLTVV.

V and J are TRBV9 and TRBJ1-3, with unresolved D. The V gene lost 4 bases and the J gene lost 0 bases, with 5 bases spanning the gap. This CDR3 is 13 amino acids long. Germline CDR1 reads SGDLS; CDR2 reads YYNGEE. The CDR3 spells CASSLSSGNTIYF. The CDR3 DNA follows: TGTGCCAGCAGCCTGAGCTCTGGAAACACCATATATTTT. The full variable domain, with the rest looked up from reference TRBV9 and TRBJ1-3, is DSGVTQTPKHLITATGQRVTLRCSPRSGDLSVYWYQQSLDQGLQFLIQYYNGEERAKGNILERFSAQQFPDLHSELNLSSLELGDSALYFCASSLSSGNTIYFGEGSWLTVV.

This chain uses TRBV30 with TRBJ1-6; no clear D gene. V lost 1 base to trimming and J lost 14 bases, with 15 bases between them. Germline V gene lookup returns CDR1 GTSNPN and CDR2 SVGIG (reference sequence). The CDR3 sequence is 13 residues long. DNA for the CDR3: TGTGCCTGGAGTGGACGTGGGTTTTCGTCCCTCCACTTT. It specifies CAWSGRGFSSLHF.

V and J are TRBV29-1 and TRBJ2-1; no reliable D call. V gave up 4 bases and J gave up 0 bases, with 10 bases separating them. The CDR3 loop spans 14 amino acids. Germline V gene data show CDR1 as SQVTM and CDR2 as ANQGSEA. CDR3 sequence reads: CSVGEPDSYNEQFF. The CDR3, as DNA: TGCAGCGTTGGGGAACCAGACTCCTACAATGAGCAGTTCTTC.

The chain employs TRBV7-6 and TRBJ2-7, with a weak D call TRBD1 (6 bases). Germline V gives CDR1 SGHVS, CDR2 FNYEAQ. The germline V and J ends were trimmed by 5 bases and 3 bases, with 11 bases remaining between them. CDR3 length: 13 residues. CDR3 amino acids: CASSRDNYYEQYF. CDR3 nucleotide sequence: TGTGCCAGCAGCCGGGACAACTACTACGAGCAGTACTTC.

The rearrangement joins TRBV27 to TRBJ2-5, with D perhaps matching TRBD2 (6 bases). The CDR3 consists of 13 residues. The V gene's germline CDR1 is MNHEY and CDR2 SMNVEV (reference sequence). V was clipped by 2 bases and J by 5 bases, with 9 bases between them. CDR3 bases: TGTGCCAGCAGTTTAAGACTAGGCGAGACCCAGTACTTC. Translated, it gives CASSLRLGETQYF.

This rearrangement joins TRBV28 to TRBJ2-7, with TRBD2 as a possible D gene (6 bases). The CDR3 sequence is 14 residues long. V lost 5 bases and J 6 bases, leaving 17 bases between the germline ends. Per the germline V gene, CDR1 is MDHEN and CDR2 is SYDVKM. The DNA of the CDR3 is TGTGCCAGCAGTACCTCTGGCGGGGCTATCGAGCAGTACTTC. Protein sequence: CASSTSGGAIEQYF.

J is TRBJ2-7 and V is TRBV4-1, with a tentative D call TRBD2 (5 bases). The germline CDR1 and CDR2 sequences are MGHRA and YSYEKL. CDR3 size: 15 residues. Between the trimmed V and J ends, which lost 4 bases and 4 bases, there was a span of 17 bases. Here the CDR3 DNA reads TGCGCCAGCAGCCCATTTTTCGGCGGGTCGTACGAGCAGTACTTC. The encoded protein is CASSPFFGGSYEQYF.